This entry describes one TCR beta chain. The method was immunoSEQ multiplex PCR; TCRdb's version includes in-frame clones alone and lacks a portion of them. The table includes approximately 81,000 clones, around nine tenths detected once. This specimen comes from a study of blood T cell repertoires in COVID-19. With V trimmed by 1 base and J by 2 bases, 10 bases remained unmatched. The CDR3 covers 17 residues. CDR1 SGHTA and CDR2 FQGNSA come from the germline V gene. V and J are TRBV7-2 and TRBJ2-7, with 8 bases lining up with TRBD2. The origin of this receptor is a man between 65 and 80 years old with active or convalescent COVID-19. The sample was peripheral blood. The CDR3 sequence: CASSLVGRGARPYEQYF. The CDR3 bases are TGTGCCAGCAGCTTAGTTGGGCGGGGGGCAAGACCCTACGAGCAGTACTTC.